These T cell receptor beta chains were read from a single sample in a study of Siglec-9 on CD8 T cells in melanoma. Only in-frame clones appear in the TCRdb table, and some are missing; sequencing was by immunoSEQ multiplex PCR. The profile covers over 30,000 clones, with about 86% appearing a single time and approximately 2% taken by the ten largest. Sequencing used Siglec-9- CD8+ T cells sorted from blood. The source of these receptors is a human donor in good health. CDR3s leave out the opening cysteine and the closing phenylalanine or tryptophan. Not all rows give a size; the values are once, few, many and, for expanded clones, a class.

V: TRBV14
size: NA
CDR3: ASSPVPGVLGTDTQY

V: TRBV5-1
size: NA
CDR3: ASSLNGYNEQF

V: TRBV7-9
size: NA
CDR3: ASSFGTSTYEQY

V: TRBV19
size: NA
CDR3: ASSTSVGRRNTIY

V: TRBV7-9
size: NA
CDR3: ASSLTSSYEQY

V: TRBV28
size: NA
CDR3: ASSDWDGANYGYT

V: TRBV28
size: NA
CDR3: ASSFGTGVEKLF

V: TRBV10-3
size: NA
CDR3: AISDWDRASTDTQY

V: TRBV6-1
size: NA
CDR3: ASSEGPSTDTQY

V: TRBV15
size: NA
CDR3: ATSRADAYNEQF

V: TRBV6-5
size: NA
CDR3: ASSYRERAGELF

V: TRBV5-1
size: NA
CDR3: ASSLWTGIYEQY

V: TRBV5-6
size: NA
CDR3: ASSFSSGNTIY

V: TRBV9
size: few
CDR3: ASSAQGGHGEAF

V: TRBV19
size: NA
CDR3: ASNKGEYEEYSNQPQH

V: TRBV5-6
size: NA
CDR3: ASSKVGVNEQF

V: TRBV11-2
size: NA
CDR3: ASSFPEGEATDTQY

V: TRBV27
size: NA
CDR3: ASSYSGGSSYNEQF

V: TRBV6-5
size: NA
CDR3: ASSYSKGDGYT

V: TRBV11-2
size: NA
CDR3: ASSLRASADNEQF

V: TRBV29-1
size: NA
CDR3: SVVVASGYT

V: TRBV7-3
size: NA
CDR3: ASSPGGPIETQY

V: TRBV6-1
size: NA
CDR3: ASSTGPLGYEQY

V: TRBV23-1
size: once
CDR3: ASSQSINRGNTGELF

V: TRBV4-1
size: NA
CDR3: ASSQIYSYEQY

V: TRBV13
size: NA
CDR3: ASSLESRESLETQY

V: TRBV6-6
size: NA
CDR3: ASSITRGSDEQY

V: TRBV7-9
size: NA
CDR3: ASSFTGVHGYT

V: TRBV11-2
size: NA
CDR3: ASSLNEGMNTEAF

V: TRBV7-9
size: NA
CDR3: ASSSPTGPYEQY

V: TRBV9
size: few
CDR3: ASSVGTMNTEAF

V: TRBV6-5
size: NA
CDR3: ASSYGGSSYNEQF

V: TRBV7-9
size: NA
CDR3: ASSLAGGPPETQY

V: TRBV2
size: NA
CDR3: ASRDTGFYGYT

V: TRBV28
size: few
CDR3: ASNKGATWEGQPQH

V: TRBV20-1
size: NA
CDR3: SAREVYGYT

V: TRBV4-1
size: NA
CDR3: ASSQGGLSGRTDTQY

V: TRBV5-4
size: few
CDR3: ASSFRGGNTEAF

V: TRBV4-1
size: few
CDR3: ASSEIPGQGSGNTIY

V: TRBV19
size: NA
CDR3: ASSAREVLNTGELF

V: TRBV29-1
size: NA
CDR3: SVLGGRYEQY

V: TRBV10-3
size: NA
CDR3: AISEGPRLAGANVLT

V: TRBV19
size: NA
CDR3: ASSGGLAGNSYEQY

V: TRBV6-6
size: NA
CDR3: ASRVGRLGTDTQY

V: TRBV10-3
size: NA
CDR3: AIRSTDRYGYT

V: TRBV6-1
size: once
CDR3: AIEDGMTGELF

V: TRBV7-8
size: NA
CDR3: ASSLHRESGGTEAF

V: TRBV5-6
size: NA
CDR3: ASSLDEYLNTEAF

V: TRBV2
size: NA
CDR3: ASSEPGAGSMNTEAF

V: TRBV27
size: NA
CDR3: ASSFTGSGEQY

V: TRBV4-2
size: NA
CDR3: ASSQPTGTIHEQF